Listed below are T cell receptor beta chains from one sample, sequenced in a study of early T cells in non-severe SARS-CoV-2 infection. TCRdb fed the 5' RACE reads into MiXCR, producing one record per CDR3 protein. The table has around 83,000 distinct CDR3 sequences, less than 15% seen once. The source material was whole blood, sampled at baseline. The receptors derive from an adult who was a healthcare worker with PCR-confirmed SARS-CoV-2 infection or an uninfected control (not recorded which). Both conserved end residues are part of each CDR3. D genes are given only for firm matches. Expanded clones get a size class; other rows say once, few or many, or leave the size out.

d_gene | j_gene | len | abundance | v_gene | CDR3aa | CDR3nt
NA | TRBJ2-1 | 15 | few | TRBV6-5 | CASSTPGASYNEQFF | TGTGCCAGCAGTACACCAGGGGCATCCTACAATGAGCAGTTCTTC
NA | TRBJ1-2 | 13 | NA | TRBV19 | CASSMAVSRGYTF | TGTGCCAGTAGTATGGCCGTTTCGCGGGGCTACACCTTC
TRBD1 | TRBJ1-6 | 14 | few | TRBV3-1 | CASSSGQGHSPLHF | TGTGCCAGCAGTTCAGGACAGGGCCACTCACCCCTCCACTTT
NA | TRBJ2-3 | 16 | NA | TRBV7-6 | CASSLGQGRDTDTQYF | TGTGCCAGCAGCTTAGGTCAGGGAAGGGACACAGATACGCAGTATTTT
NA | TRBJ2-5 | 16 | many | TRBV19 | CASSTRAHTPGETQYF | TGTGCCAGTAGTACCCGAGCCCACACCCCCGGAGAGACCCAGTACTTC
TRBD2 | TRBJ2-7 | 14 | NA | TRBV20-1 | CSLDLAGEVYEQYF | TGCAGCCTAGATCTAGCGGGGGAGGTCTACGAGCAGTACTTC
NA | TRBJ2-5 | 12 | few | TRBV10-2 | CASTVGGETQYF | TGCGCCAGTACAGTTGGAGGGGAGACCCAGTACTTC
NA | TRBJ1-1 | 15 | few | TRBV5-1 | CASSSGDIGNTEAFF | TGCGCCAGCAGCTCGGGGGACATCGGGAACACTGAAGCTTTCTTT
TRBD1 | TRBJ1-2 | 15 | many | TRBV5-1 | CASSPPSTGPRGYTF | TGCGCCAGCAGCCCGCCCTCGACAGGGCCGCGAGGCTACACCTTC
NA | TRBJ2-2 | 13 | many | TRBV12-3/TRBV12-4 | CAAEDSNTGELFF | TGTGCCGCCGAGGACTCGAACACCGGGGAGCTGTTTTTT
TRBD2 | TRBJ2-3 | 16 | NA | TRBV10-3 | CAIRPGLAGAADTQYF | TGTGCCATCAGACCGGGACTAGCGGGAGCAGCAGATACGCAGTATTTT
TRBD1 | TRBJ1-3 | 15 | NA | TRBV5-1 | CASSSQGADRNTIYF | TGCGCCAGCAGCTCCCAGGGGGCTGATCGGAACACCATATATTTT
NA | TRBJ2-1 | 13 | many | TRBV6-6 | CASSNIRGDEQFF | TGTGCCAGCAGTAACATCAGGGGGGATGAGCAGTTCTTC
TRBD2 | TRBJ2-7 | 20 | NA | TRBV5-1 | CASSYYGDPGLAGEFYEQYF | TGCGCCAGCAGCTACTATGGCGACCCGGGACTAGCGGGGGAGTTCTACGAGCAGTACTTC
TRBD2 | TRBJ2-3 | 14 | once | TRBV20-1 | CSAVGGSGEDTQYF | TGCAGTGCTGTCGGGGGTAGCGGGGAAGATACGCAGTATTTT
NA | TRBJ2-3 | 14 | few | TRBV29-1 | CSAPLAVATDTQYF | TGCAGCGCCCCATTGGCAGTTGCAACAGATACGCAGTATTTT
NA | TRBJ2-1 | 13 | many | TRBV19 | CASSITSYNEQFF | TGTGCCAGTAGTATAACCAGCTACAATGAGCAGTTCTTC
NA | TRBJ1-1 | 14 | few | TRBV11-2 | CASSGSPGRTEAFF | TGTGCCAGCAGCGGATCACCAGGGCGCACTGAAGCTTTCTTT
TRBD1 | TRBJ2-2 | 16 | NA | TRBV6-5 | CASSNNRGFGAGELFF | TGTGCCAGCAGTAACAACAGGGGATTCGGTGCCGGGGAGCTGTTTTTT
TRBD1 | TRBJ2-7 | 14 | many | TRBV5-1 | CASSLTGAPDEQYF | TGCGCCAGCAGCTTGACAGGGGCCCCCGACGAGCAGTACTTC
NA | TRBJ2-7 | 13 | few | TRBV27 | CASSFPGAYEQYF | TGTGCCAGCAGTTTCCCGGGAGCTTACGAGCAGTACTTC
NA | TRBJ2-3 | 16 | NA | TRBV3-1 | CASSPDSGIKTDTQYF | TGTGCCAGCAGTCCTGATTCCGGGATCAAAACAGATACGCAGTATTTT
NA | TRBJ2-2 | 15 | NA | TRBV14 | CASSPAPRNTGELFF | TGTGCCAGCAGCCCGGCCCCCCGGAACACCGGGGAGCTGTTTTTT
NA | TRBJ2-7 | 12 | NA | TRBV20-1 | CSARAGSYEQYF | TGCAGTGCTAGGGCAGGGTCCTACGAGCAGTACTTC
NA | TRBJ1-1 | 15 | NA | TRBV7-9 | CASSFRGQGNTEAFF | TGTGCCAGCAGCTTCAGGGGCCAGGGGAACACTGAAGCTTTCTTT